This T cell receptor beta chain came from a study of blood T cell repertoires in COVID-19 (dated by TCRdb to the early 2020s). Looking at the study overall: The collaborator samples originated in the United States, Italy and Spain and spanned the acute and convalescent phases of COVID-19. The repertoires were released in a freely available public database meant as a resource for research on the immune response to SARS-CoV-2. Nearly every sample came with metadata listing a de-identified subject ID, COVID-19 status, age in years and sex. Where available, HLA class I and class II types were obtained from metadata supplied by the sample provider rather than from assay-based typing. Samples came from the ongoing ImmuneRACE study (first 160 participants) plus 1,254 subjects from 6 global collaborators. Deeply sampled blood TCRbeta repertoires from subjects exposed to, actively infected with, or recovered from COVID-19 were included in the dataset. The material from the prospective study consisted of cDNA or gDNA derived from T cells, B-cell-depleted T cells, or PBMCs.

The immunoSEQ Assay, a bias-controlled multiplex PCR, was used to amplify TCRbeta CDR3 regions from genomic DNA. The authors processed their data as follows. The number of nucleated cells in each sample was estimated by amplification of reference gene primers within the assay. To quantify the absolute abundance of each unique TCRbeta CDR3 rearrangement, sequence reads were collapsed and filtered. Productive Simpson clonality was computed per sample as the square root of Simpson's diversity index over productive rearrangements. TCRdb holds this immuneACCESS table with in-frame rearrangements only. Some clones are missing; in checked studies, unresolved V genes explain under half, and the rest has no known cause. Clonal size and the V and J genes are those of that table, whereas D and trimming came from the DNA. The table for this sample lists about 110,000 clones; about nine tenths of them were counted only once. Of the sample, 2% to 2.5% falls within the top ten clones.

Broad study findings and their caveats: Clinical and demographic metadata were provided uncurated, with the amount varying by source and participant.

With respect to this clone: The antigen this receptor binds is unknown. No base quality information exists; no much larger clone differs at one position.

Including cysteine and phenylalanine, the CDR3 has 15 amino acids. Only CDR3 DNA remains: 45 bases, in frame from the first base. V and J are truncated by 1 base and 8 bases respectively, leaving an intervening sequence of 14 bases. From the germline V gene, CDR1 is SGHVS and CDR2 is FNYEAQ. Collaborating institutions collected whole blood in K2EDTA tubes following their own protocols. Collaborator samples were shipped for TCRbeta analysis as frozen whole blood, isolated PBMCs, or DNA extracted from either sample type. The sequenced sample was peripheral blood. The chain employs TRBV7-6 and TRBJ1-4; TRBD1 might be the D gene, on 5 matching bases. This receptor was identified in a human donor in a cohort sampled during active COVID-19. The sequence in DNA is TGTGCCAGCAGCTTAGGGGGTTCAGGGTTGGAAAAACTGTTTTTT. Translation gives CASSLGGSGLEKLFF.